Below, 7 T cell receptor beta chains from the same sample are listed, as sequenced in a study of beta chain features in type 1 diabetes. Every bit of the isolated RNA underwent reverse transcription, so sequencing read expressed TCRB transcripts. Sequencing used immunoSEQ multiplex PCR; TCRdb keeps in-frame clones, though not all of them. The top ten hold less than 0.5% of the sample, which has 300,000 to 400,000 clones, 7.5% to 9% seen once. What was sequenced was central memory CD4+ T cells from blood. The receptor set was obtained from a woman between 18 and 29 years old in good health.

This clone has a handful of counts. This sequence joins TRBV6-5 and TRBJ2-7, with 7 positions matching TRBD1. The ends lost 2 bases at V and 6 bases at J; junction bases unmatched: 7. The germline V gene encodes CDR1 MNHEY and CDR2 SVGAGI. The CDR3 runs to 14 residues. In DNA form, the CDR3 reads TGTGCCAGCAGTTACAACAGGGGTCTTGGCGAGCAGTACTTC. It specifies CASSYNRGLGEQYF.

The chain combines TRBV7-2 with TRBJ1-1, with no clear D. Germline loops: CDR1 SGHTA, CDR2 FQGNSA. The CDR3 length is 15 residues. V lost 5 bases and J 3 bases, leaving 16 bases between the germline ends. CDR3 sequence: CASSTGGNWYTEAFF. For the CDR3, the DNA is TGTGCCAGCAGCACCGGTGGGAACTGGTACACTGAAGCTTTCTTT.

The rearrangement links TRBV5-1 to TRBJ2-4, with TRBD2 matching over 8 bases. Losses at the gene ends were 0 bases for V and 0 bases for J; bases not matched to a gene: 5. Germline V gene data show CDR1 as SGHRS and CDR2 as YFSETQ. This CDR3 has 17 amino acids. The CDR3 protein is CASSLGALAGAKNIQYF. In DNA, the CDR3 is TGCGCCAGCAGCTTGGGGGCCCTAGCGGGAGCCAAAAACATTCAGTACTTC.

This clone was seen only a few times. This chain connects TRBV7-9 to TRBJ2-3, with TRBD2 matching over 9 bases. Unmatched junction bases numbered 20, after V lost 4 bases and J lost 9 bases. Germline V gene lookup returns CDR1 SEHNR and CDR2 FQNEAQ (reference sequence). This CDR3 has 18 residues. The CDR3 spells CASSWKFGTSNPGDTQYF. CDR3 nucleotides: TGTGCCAGCAGCTGGAAATTCGGGACTAGCAATCCCGGGGACACGCAGTATTTT. Filled out from reference TRBV7-9 and TRBJ2-3, the complete variable domain reads DTGVSQNPRHKITKRGQNVTFRCDPISEHNRLYWYRQTLGQGPEFLTYFQNEAQLEKSRLLSDRFSAERPKGSFSTLEIQRTEQGDSAMYLCASSWKFGTSNPGDTQYFGPGTRLTVL.

Points on this clone: This may come from a read error, since a much larger clone is one base off. V usage is TRBV6-5 and J usage is TRBJ2-7, with D unresolved. Deletions cut 6 bases from V and 2 bases from J, with 14 bases between. CDR3 length equals 14 residues. Germline V gene data show CDR1 as MNHEY and CDR2 as SVGAGI. CDR3 sequence: CASRSARAPYEQYF. Here the CDR3 DNA reads TGTGCCAGCAGATCGGCAAGGGCTCCCTACGAGCAGTACTTC.

This chain uses TRBV11-1 with TRBJ2-2, with 7 bases identical to TRBD2. J gave up 5 bases and V 5 bases, and 14 bases lay outside the gene matches. The CDR3 is made up of 17 amino acids. Germline V CDR1 and CDR2: SGHAT, FQDESV (reference sequence). CDR3 sequence (DNA): TGTGCCAGCAGCCCCGGGAGTGGAAGCGGGACGACCGGGGAGCTGTTTTTT. This gives the protein CASSPGSGSGTTGELFF.

CDR3 loop: CASSDGGRSNEKLFF. The CDR3 nucleotides are TGTGCCAGCAGTGACGGTGGCAGAAGTAATGAAAAACTGTTTTTT. The chain joins TRBV25-1 to TRBJ1-4; D gene uncertain. The CDR3 contains 15 residues. Germline loops: CDR1 MGHDK, CDR2 SYGVNS. The germline V and J ends were trimmed by 3 bases and 4 bases, with 12 bases remaining between them.